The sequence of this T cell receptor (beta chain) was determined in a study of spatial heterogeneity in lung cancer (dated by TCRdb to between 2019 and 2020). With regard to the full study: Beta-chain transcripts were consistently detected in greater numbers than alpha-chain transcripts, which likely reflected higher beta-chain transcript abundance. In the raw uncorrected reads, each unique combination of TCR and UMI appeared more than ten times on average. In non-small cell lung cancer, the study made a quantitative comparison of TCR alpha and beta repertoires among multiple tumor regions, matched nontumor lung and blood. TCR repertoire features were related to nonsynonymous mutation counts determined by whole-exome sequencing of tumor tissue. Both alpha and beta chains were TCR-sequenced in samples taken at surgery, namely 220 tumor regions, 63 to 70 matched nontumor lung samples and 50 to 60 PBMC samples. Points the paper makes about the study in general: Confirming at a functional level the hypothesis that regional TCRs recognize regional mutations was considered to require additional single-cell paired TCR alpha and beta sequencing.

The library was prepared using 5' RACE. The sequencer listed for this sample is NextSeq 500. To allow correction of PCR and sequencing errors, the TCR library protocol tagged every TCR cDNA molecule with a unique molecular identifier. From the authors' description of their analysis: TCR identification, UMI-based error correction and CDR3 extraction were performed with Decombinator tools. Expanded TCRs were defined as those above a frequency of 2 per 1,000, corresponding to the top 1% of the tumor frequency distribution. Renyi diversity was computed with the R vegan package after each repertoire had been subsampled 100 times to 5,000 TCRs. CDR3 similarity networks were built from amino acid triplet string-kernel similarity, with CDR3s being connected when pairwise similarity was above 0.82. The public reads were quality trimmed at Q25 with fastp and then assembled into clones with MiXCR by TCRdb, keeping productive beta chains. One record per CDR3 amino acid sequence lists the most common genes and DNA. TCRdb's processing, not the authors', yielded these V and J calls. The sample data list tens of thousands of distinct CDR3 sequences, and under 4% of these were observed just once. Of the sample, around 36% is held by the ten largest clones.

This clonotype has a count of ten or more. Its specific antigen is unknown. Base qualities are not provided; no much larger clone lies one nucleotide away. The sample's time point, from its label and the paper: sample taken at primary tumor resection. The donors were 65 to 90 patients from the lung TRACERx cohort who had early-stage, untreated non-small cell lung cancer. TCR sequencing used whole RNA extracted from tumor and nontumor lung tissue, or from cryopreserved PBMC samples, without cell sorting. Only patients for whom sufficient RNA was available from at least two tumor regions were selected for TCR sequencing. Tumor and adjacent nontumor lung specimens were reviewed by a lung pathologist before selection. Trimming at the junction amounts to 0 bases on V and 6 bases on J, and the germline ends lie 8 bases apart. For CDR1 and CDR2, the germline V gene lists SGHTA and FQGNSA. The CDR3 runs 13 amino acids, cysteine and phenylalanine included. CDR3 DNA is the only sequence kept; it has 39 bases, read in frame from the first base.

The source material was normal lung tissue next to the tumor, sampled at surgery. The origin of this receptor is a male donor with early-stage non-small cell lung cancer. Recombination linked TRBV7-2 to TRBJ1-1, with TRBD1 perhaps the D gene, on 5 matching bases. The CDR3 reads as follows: CASSLANRPEAFF. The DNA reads TGTGCCAGCAGCTTAGCAAACAGGCCTGAAGCTTTCTTT.